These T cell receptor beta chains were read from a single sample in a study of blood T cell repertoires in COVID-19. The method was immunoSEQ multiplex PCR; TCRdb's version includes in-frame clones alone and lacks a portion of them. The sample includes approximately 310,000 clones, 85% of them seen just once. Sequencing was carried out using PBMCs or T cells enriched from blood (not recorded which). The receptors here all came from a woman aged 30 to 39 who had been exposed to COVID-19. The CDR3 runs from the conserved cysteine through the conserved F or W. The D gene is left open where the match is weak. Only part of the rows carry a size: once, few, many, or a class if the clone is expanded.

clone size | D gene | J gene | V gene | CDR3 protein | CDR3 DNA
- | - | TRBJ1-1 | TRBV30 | CAWSVRPPVNTEAFF | TGTGCCTGGAGTGTACGCCCCCCAGTGAACACTGAAGCTTTCTTT
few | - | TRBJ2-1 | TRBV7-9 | CASSLLQFDEQFF | TGTGCCAGCAGCTTGTTACAGTTCGATGAGCAGTTCTTC
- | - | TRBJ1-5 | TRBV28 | CASIQTDSWQPQHF | TGTGCCAGCATTCAAACGGACTCGTGGCAGCCCCAGCATTTT
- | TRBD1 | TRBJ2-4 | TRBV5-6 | CASSLLLETGGKDIQYF | TGTGCCAGCAGCTTGTTACTGGAGACAGGGGGGAAAGACATTCAGTACTTC
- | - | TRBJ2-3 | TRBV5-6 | CASSLVASKPDTQYF | TGTGCCAGCAGCTTGGTCGCTAGCAAACCAGATACGCAGTATTTT
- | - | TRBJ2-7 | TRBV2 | CACRQEHYEQYF | TGTGCCTGCAGACAGGAACACTACGAGCAGTACTTC
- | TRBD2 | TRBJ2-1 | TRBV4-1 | CASSQVAGGPYNEQFF | TGCGCCAGCAGCCAGGTAGCGGGAGGGCCCTACAATGAGCAGTTCTTC
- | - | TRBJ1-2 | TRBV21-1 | CASSKHQKGYTF | TGTGCCAGCAGCAAACACCAGAAAGGCTACACCTTC
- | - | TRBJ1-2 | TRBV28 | CASSLIGYRDLNYGYTF | TGTGCCAGCAGTTTAATAGGGTACAGGGACCTTAACTATGGCTACACCTTC
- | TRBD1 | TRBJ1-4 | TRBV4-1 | CASSHPLRDRGSEKLFF | TGCGCCAGCAGCCACCCCCTGCGGGACAGGGGAAGTGAAAAACTGTTTTTT
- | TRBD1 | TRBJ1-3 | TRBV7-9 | CASSLAGDRGTSGNTIYF | TGTGCCAGCAGCTTAGCGGGGGACAGGGGAACCTCTGGAAACACCATATATTTT
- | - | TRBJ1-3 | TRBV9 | CASSVDGSSGNTIYF | TGTGCCAGCAGCGTAGATGGGAGCTCTGGAAACACCATATATTTT
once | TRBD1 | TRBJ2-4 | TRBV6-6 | CASSSGGPDIQYF | TGTGCCAGCTCGTCAGGGGGCCCAGACATTCAGTACTTC
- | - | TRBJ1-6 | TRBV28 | CASSSLYNSPLHF | TGTGCCAGCAGTTCTCTGTATAATTCACCCCTCCACTTT
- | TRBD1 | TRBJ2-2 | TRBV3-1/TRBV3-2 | CASSRGQGNTGELFF | TGTGCCAGCAGCCGGGGACAGGGGAACACCGGGGAGCTGTTTTTT
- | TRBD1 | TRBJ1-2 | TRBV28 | CASSFGDSYYGYTF | TGTGCCAGCAGTTTCGGGGACAGTTACTATGGCTACACCTTC
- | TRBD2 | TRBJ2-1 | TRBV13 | CASSLGVTRLAGGRNEQFF | TGTGCCAGCAGCTTAGGAGTTACGCGACTAGCGGGAGGGCGCAATGAGCAGTTCTTC
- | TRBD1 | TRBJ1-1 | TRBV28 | CASSRGSGGFVTEAFF | TGTGCCAGCAGTAGGGGGTCAGGGGGCTTCGTCACTGAAGCTTTCTTT
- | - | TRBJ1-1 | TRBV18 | CASSPTMDKNTEAFF | TGTGCCAGCTCACCAACAATGGACAAAAACACTGAAGCTTTCTTT
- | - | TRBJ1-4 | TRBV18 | CASSPTGIVEKLFF | TGTGCCAGCTCACCCACAGGGATTGTCGAAAAACTGTTTTTT
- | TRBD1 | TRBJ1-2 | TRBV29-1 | CSVLVRDRGHSDYGYTF | TGCAGCGTGCTCGTACGGGACAGGGGACATAGTGACTATGGCTACACCTTC
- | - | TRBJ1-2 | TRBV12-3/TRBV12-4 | CASSITVFVGYTF | TGTGCCAGCAGTATTACAGTATTCGTGGGCTACACCTTC
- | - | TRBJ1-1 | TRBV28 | CASSLLSREGTEAFF | TGTGCCAGCAGTTTATTGAGCAGGGAGGGCACTGAAGCTTTCTTT
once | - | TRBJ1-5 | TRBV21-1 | CASSTHVRFPGFGQPQHF | TGTGCCAGCAGCACACATGTAAGGTTCCCCGGGTTCGGTCAGCCCCAGCATTTT
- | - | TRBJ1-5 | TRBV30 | CACGEGQPQHF | TGTGCCTGTGGGGAGGGTCAGCCCCAGCATTTT
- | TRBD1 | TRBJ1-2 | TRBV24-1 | CATSETGQGGGGYTF | TGTGCCACCAGTGAGACGGGACAGGGGGGGGGTGGCTACACCTTC
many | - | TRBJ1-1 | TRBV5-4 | CASSLGQYTEAFF | TGTGCCAGCAGCTTGGGACAGTACACTGAAGCTTTCTTT
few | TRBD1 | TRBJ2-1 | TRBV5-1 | CASSLDRGYYNEQFF | TGCGCCAGCAGCTTGGACAGGGGGTACTACAATGAGCAGTTCTTC
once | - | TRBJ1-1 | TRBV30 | CAWKGGATEAFF | TGTGCCTGGAAGGGGGGGGCCACTGAAGCTTTCTTT
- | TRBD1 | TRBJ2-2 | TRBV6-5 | CASRAGTGGRGELFF | TGTGCCAGCAGGGCCGGGACAGGGGGCAGGGGGGAGCTGTTTTTT
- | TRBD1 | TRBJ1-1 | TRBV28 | CASSPLDRLNTEAFF | TGTGCCAGCAGTCCCCTGGACAGGCTGAACACTGAAGCTTTCTTT
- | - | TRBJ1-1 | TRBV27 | CASSLLGGTEAFF | TGTGCCAGCAGTTTATTGGGGGGTACTGAAGCTTTCTTT
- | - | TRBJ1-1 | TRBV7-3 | CASSPQGLNTEAFF | TGTGCCAGCAGCCCCCAGGGGTTGAACACTGAAGCTTTCTTT
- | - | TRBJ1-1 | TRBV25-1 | CASSESEVCRNTEAFF | TGTGCCAGCAGTGAATCCGAGGTTTGCAGGAACACTGAAGCTTTCTTT
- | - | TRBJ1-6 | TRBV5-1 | CASSLEGQANSPLHF | TGCGCCAGCAGCTTGGAGGGGCAGGCTAATTCACCCCTCCACTTT
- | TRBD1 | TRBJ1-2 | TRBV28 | CASSPSRQGELKDGYTF | TGTGCCAGCAGCCCCTCTCGACAGGGGGAATTAAAGGATGGCTACACCTTC
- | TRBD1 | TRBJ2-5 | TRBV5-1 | CASSSTGGGETQYF | TGCGCCAGCAGCTCTACAGGGGGCGGAGAGACCCAGTACTTC
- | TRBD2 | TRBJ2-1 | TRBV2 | CASLAGDVLSNEQFF | TGTGCCAGTCTAGCGGGAGATGTGTTAAGTAATGAGCAGTTCTTC
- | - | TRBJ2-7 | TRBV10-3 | CAISVTGGQPYEQYF | TGTGCCATCAGTGTGACCGGTGGACAGCCCTACGAGCAGTACTTC
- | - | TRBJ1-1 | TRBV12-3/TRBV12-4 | CASKLPGNTEAFF | TGTGCCAGCAAATTACCCGGGAACACTGAAGCTTTCTTT
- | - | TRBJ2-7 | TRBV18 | CASSLSQRVGDEQYF | TGTGCCAGCTCACTCTCCCAACGGGTAGGAGACGAGCAGTACTTC
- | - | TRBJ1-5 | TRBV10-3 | CAIRGDNQPQHF | TGTGCCATTAGGGGTGACAATCAGCCCCAGCATTTT
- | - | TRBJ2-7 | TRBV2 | CASSEAKPREEQYF | TGTGCCAGCAGTGAAGCTAAACCGCGCGAGGAGCAGTACTTC
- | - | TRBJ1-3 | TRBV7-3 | CASSFSERSNTIYF | TGTGCCAGCAGCTTTTCTGAGAGATCGAACACCATATATTTT
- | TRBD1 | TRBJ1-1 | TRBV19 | CASSPGQGARAFF | TGTGCCAGTAGCCCGGGACAGGGGGCGCGGGCTTTCTTT
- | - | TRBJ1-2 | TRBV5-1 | CASSLAISGSNYGYTF | TGCGCCAGCAGCTTGGCGATATCGGGGTCTAACTATGGCTACACCTTC
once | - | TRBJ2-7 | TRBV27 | CASSQGLRSYEQYF | TGTGCCAGCAGCCAGGGACTTCGATCCTACGAGCAGTACTTC
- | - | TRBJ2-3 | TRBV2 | CASSATGSPGETQYF | TGTGCCAGCAGTGCCACCGGGAGCCCGGGGGAAACGCAGTATTTT
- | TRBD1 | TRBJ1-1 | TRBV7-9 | CASSRPDRVEAFF | TGTGCCAGCAGCCGACCGGACAGGGTTGAAGCTTTCTTT
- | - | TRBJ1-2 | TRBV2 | CASSLTGENGYTF | TGTGCCAGCAGCCTCACGGGGGAGAATGGCTACACCTTC
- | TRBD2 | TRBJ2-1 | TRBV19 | CASSSPLRTSDYNEQFF | TGTGCCAGTAGTAGCCCTTTACGGACTAGCGACTACAATGAGCAGTTCTTC
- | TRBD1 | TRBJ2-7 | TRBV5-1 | CASSVDGTGWYEQYF | TGCGCCAGCAGCGTGGACGGGACAGGGTGGTACGAGCAGTACTTC